The 12 T cell receptor beta chains reported below all come from one sample, sequenced in a study of metastatic and nonmetastatic thyroid tumors. Prior to thyroid surgery, none of the patients had received any treatment. With MiXCR, TCRdb called clones anew from the PCR reads. This table holds about 31,000 clones, about a sixth found once. The sequenced sample was blood. The receptor source for this set is a female donor with papillary thyroid cancer or a benign thyroid nodule (not recorded which). Some clones in this sample may be carry-over from other donors' samples.

This clone was detected only once. A much larger clone lies a single base off, so this may be a read error. This rearrangement joins TRBV5-5 to TRBJ2-2, with D hard to call. This CDR3 region has 16 residues. V lost 2 bases and J lost 0, with 11 bases in between. The germline V gene has CDR1 SGHKS and CDR2 YYEKEE (reference sequence). Here the CDR3 reads CASSFERQANTGELFF. In DNA, the CDR3 is TGTGCCAGCAGCTTTGAGAGGCAGGCGAACACCGGGGAGCTGTTTTTT.

Many counts were recorded for this clone. The chain is built from TRBV5-1 and TRBJ2-7, with TRBD2 matching over 13 bases. Per the germline V gene, CDR1 is SGHRS and CDR2 is YFSETQ. J lost 5 bases, V lost 3 bases, and 11 bases had no gene match. The CDR3 sequence is 17 residues long. The DNA of the CDR3 is TGCGCCAGCAGCTCCACGGGACTAGCGGGGCAAGGGGACGAGCAGTACTTC. Translating it yields CASSSTGLAGQGDEQYF. Variable domain in full (rest from reference TRBV5-1 and TRBJ2-7): KAGVTQTPRYLIKTRGQQVTLSCSPISGHRSVSWYQQTPGQGLQFLFEYFSETQRNKGNFPGRFSGRQFSNSRSEMNVSTLELGDSALYLCASSSTGLAGQGDEQYFGPGTRLTVT.

This clone was observed many times. A much bigger clone sits one base away, suggesting this may be a read error. The conserved phenylalanine or tryptophan is not found at the CDR3 terminus, so this likely reflects a read error. The chain is built from TRBV6-1 and TRBJ1-4; 7 nucleotides line up with TRBD1. Germline loops: CDR1 MNHNS, CDR2 SASEGT. CDR3 length equals 14 residues. With V trimmed by 5 bases and J by 7 bases, 7 bases remained unmatched. This CDR3 reads CASSRDRSSEKLFL. As DNA, the CDR3 is TGTGCCAGCAGTCGGGACAGATCGAGTGAAAAACTGTTTCTT.

This clone was found many times. The chain links TRBV2 to TRBJ2-7; TRBD1 agrees at 7 bases. V gave up 6 bases and J gave up 0 bases; unmatched junction bases: 2. The CDR3 is 13 amino acids. Germline V gives CDR1 SNHLY, CDR2 FYNNEI. CDR3 bases: TGTGCCAGCAGAAACAGGGGCTCCTACGAGCAGTACTTC. Amino acids: CASRNRGSYEQYF.

This clone was seen many times. The chain joins TRBV7-9 to TRBJ2-7; TRBD2 matches 10 bases. Germline CDR1 SEHNR, CDR2 FQNEAQ (reference sequence). This CDR3 has 14 amino acids. After removal of 3 bases from V and 4 bases from J, the junction contained 3 bases not matched to a gene. The CDR3 DNA is TGTGCCAGCAGCTTCAGGACTAGCGGATACGAGCAGTACTTC. This codes for CASSFRTSGYEQYF.

The CDR3 loop is CASSLAVKQSNTDTQYF. For the CDR3, the DNA is TGCGCCAGCAGCTTGGCCGTTAAACAAAGTAACACAGATACGCAGTATTTT. The chain is built from TRBV5-1 and TRBJ2-3; no firm D call. Trimming cost V 0 bases and J 2 bases, with 16 bases left between them. The CDR3 length is 17 residues. Germline CDR1 is SGHRS and CDR2 is YFSETQ.

This clone showed up many times. The rearrangement joins TRBV12-3 or TRBV12-4 to TRBJ1-5, with D unresolved. The V gene lost 2 bases and the J gene lost 5 bases, with 4 bases spanning the gap. This CDR3 region has 12 residues. For the CDR3, the DNA is TGTGCCAGCAGTTTAATCCATCAGCCCCAGCATTTT. This sequence encodes CASSLIHQPQHF.

This clone has at least ten counts. The chain has TRBV15 and TRBJ2-1; TRBD1 matches at 10 bases. The CDR3 is made up of 15 amino acids. Looked up from germline, CDR1 is LNHNV and CDR2 is YYDKDF (reference sequence). CDR3 bases: TGTGCTCACTCCGTTGACAGGGGGCAGGGGAATGAGCAGTTCTTC. Its protein is CAHSVDRGQGNEQFF.

To note about this clone: One junction end does not reproduce the germline sequence, and a read error may be involved. The gene calls are TRBV20-1 and TRBJ2-3; no firm D call. This CDR3 is built from 15 residues. Germline CDR1 reads DFQATT; CDR2 reads SNEGSKA (reference sequence). CDR3 sequence: CSARQRDFGTDTQYF. CDR3 nucleotide sequence: TGCAGTGCTAGACAAAGGGATTTTGGCACAGATACTCAGTATTTT.

This clone was counted many times. The chain is built from TRBV30 and TRBJ1-5; D perhaps matches TRBD1 (5 bases). There are 17 residues in the CDR3. The germline gives CDR1 GTSNPN, CDR2 SVGIG (reference sequence). Trimming cost V 3 bases and J 3 bases, with 21 bases left between them. The CDR3 nucleotides are TGTGCCTGGAGCGCCCCCCTGGGGGAGTGGAACAATCAGCCCCAGCATTTT. This codes for CAWSAPLGEWNNQPQHF.

On this clone itself: A much more abundant neighbour one base away suggests this may be a read error. This rearrangement joins TRBV14 to TRBJ1-1; D not certain. The CDR3 runs 15 residues. From germline, CDR1 is SGHDN and CDR2 FVKESK. The DNA of the CDR3 is TGTGTCAGCAGCCAAGAAAGACTGATGAACACTGAAGCTTTCTTT. Translated, it gives CVSSQERLMNTEAFF.

This clone has a handful of counts. The genes are TRBV6-2 or TRBV6-3 and TRBJ1-5, with a weak D call TRBD1 (6 bases). The CDR3 loop spans 15 amino acids. V lost 2 bases, J lost 6 bases, and 14 bases lay in between. In germline, CDR1 is MNHEY, CDR2 SVGEGT. The CDR3 is CASSYPDSVSQPQHF. The CDR3 DNA follows: TGTGCCAGCAGTTACCCGGACAGTGTGTCTCAGCCCCAGCATTTT.